The 14 T cell receptor beta chains below all came from one sample that was sequenced in a study of blood T cell repertoires in COVID-19. TCRdb's table, derived via immunoSEQ multiplex PCR, lists solely in-frame clones and lacks some. The sample contains roughly 60,000 clones, roughly 80% of which appear only once. The sequenced material came from peripheral blood. The receptors shown here come from a human donor in a cohort sampled during active or convalescent COVID-19.

In DNA, the CDR3 is TGTGCCAGTAGTATTGGGACTAGCGGGGGACCGCAAGAGACCCAGTACTTC. Residues: CASSIGTSGGPQETQYF. J is TRBJ2-5 and V is TRBV19; TRBD2 matches 14 bases. V shed 3 bases, J shed 2 bases, and the junction held 5 bases outside the gene matches. This CDR3 has 17 amino acids. The germline V gene encodes CDR1 LNHDA and CDR2 SQIVND (reference sequence).

This clone came up once. The chain is built from TRBV19 and TRBJ2-7; D unresolved. CDR1 and CDR2 (germline): LNHDA, SQIVND (reference sequence). V was trimmed by 3 bases and J by 0 bases, leaving 15 bases between them. CDR3 length: 16 amino acids. CDR3 residues: CASSIRPIMHSYEQYF. Written as DNA, the CDR3 is TGTGCCAGTAGTATCCGCCCTATTATGCACTCCTACGAGCAGTACTTC.

The rearrangement joins TRBV29-1 to TRBJ2-7; 9 nucleotides match TRBD1. This CDR3 is 13 amino acids long. Germline V CDR1 and CDR2: SQVTM, ANQGSEA. V lost 5 bases and J lost 6; bases outside the gene matches: 8. The CDR3 sequence: CSVHGTGPAEQYF. The DNA for the CDR3 is TGCAGCGTTCACGGGACAGGGCCCGCCGAGCAGTACTTC.

In this sample, this clone turned up once. The gene calls are TRBV5-4 and TRBJ2-2; TRBD1 aligns across 8 bases. The CDR3 has 16 residues. Germline V CDR1 and CDR2: SGHNT, YYREEE (reference sequence). Trimming removed 4 bases from V and 2 bases from J; junction bases left unmatched: 7. This CDR3 reads CASSPRTGYNTGELFF. As DNA, the CDR3 is TGTGCCAGCAGCCCACGGACAGGGTACAACACCGGGGAGCTGTTTTTT. The full variable domain, completed using reference TRBV5-4 and TRBJ2-2, is ETGVTQSPTHLIKTRGQQVTLRCSSQSGHNTVSWYQQALGQGPQFIFQYYREEENGRGNFPPRFSGLQFPNYSSELNVNALELDDSALYLCASSPRTGYNTGELFFGEGSRLTVL.

This chain connects TRBV29-1 to TRBJ1-1; 9 bases map to TRBD1. The CDR3 contains 14 residues. Germline V gene sequence: CDR1 SQVTM, CDR2 ANQGSEA. Trimming cost V 7 bases and J 1 base; bases outside gene matches: 7. For the CDR3, the DNA is TGCAGCGCCGGGACAGGGTCCTGGAACACTGAAGCTTTCTTT. Amino acids: CSAGTGSWNTEAFF.

The table lists this clone with a few counts. The gene calls are TRBV11-2 and TRBJ1-5; D may be TRBD1 (6 bases). Germline V lookup: CDR1 SGHAT, CDR2 FQNNGV. V lost 1 base and J 1 base, leaving 11 bases between the germline ends. This CDR3 region has 16 residues. The CDR3 here is CASSLGYGTSNQPQHF. In DNA form, the CDR3 reads TGTGCCAGCAGCTTAGGGTACGGGACAAGCAATCAGCCCCAGCATTTT.

V usage is TRBV9 and J usage is TRBJ1-3, with a tentative D call TRBD1 (5 bases). V was cut by 0 bases and J by 3 bases, with 16 bases left in between. CDR1 and CDR2 (germline): SGDLS, YYNGEE. The CDR3 covers 17 residues. CDR3 nucleotide sequence: TGTGCCAGCAGCGTAGTTCAGGTCCTGGGGCTTGGAAACACCATATATTTT. Translated: CASSVVQVLGLGNTIYF.

The rearrangement joins TRBV6-6 to TRBJ1-2; D not certain. Germline V CDR1 and CDR2: MNHNY, SVGAGI (reference sequence). Trimming took off 5 bases at V and 4 bases at J, with 8 bases between the two ends. This CDR3 region has 12 residues. In DNA, the CDR3 is TGTGCCAGCAGTGCACAGCCCTATGGCTACACCTTC. It specifies CASSAQPYGYTF.

V is TRBV5-1 and J is TRBJ1-1, with TRBD1 as a possible D gene (5 bases). Trimming took off 8 bases at V and 3 bases at J, with 14 bases between the two ends. The germline V gene encodes CDR1 SGHRS and CDR2 YFSETQ. The length of the CDR3 is 13 residues. DNA for the CDR3: TGCGCCAGTCAGGGTGGGGAGGACACTGAAGCTTTCTTT. Its protein is CASQGGEDTEAFF.

This clone was detected once. V and J are TRBV27 and TRBJ1-1; no firm D call. The CDR3 is made up of 13 amino acids. Germline V gives CDR1 MNHEY, CDR2 SMNVEV (reference sequence). Trimming removed 6 bases at V and 3 bases at J, with 11 bases between. CDR3 in DNA: TGTGCCAGCAGCCCCCAGCGGCACACTGAAGCTTTCTTT. This gives the protein CASSPQRHTEAFF.

The gene calls are TRBV4-2 and TRBJ2-3; no definite D call. This CDR3 spans 14 amino acids. V shed 0 bases and J shed 6 bases, with 10 bases lying between them. CDR1 and CDR2 from the germline V gene are LGHNA and YNFKEQ. The DNA of the CDR3 is TGTGCCAGCAGCCAAGAGCGGATCGGGGATACGCAGTATTTT. This sequence encodes CASSQERIGDTQYF.

The V call is TRBV5-1, the J call TRBJ2-5; D is possibly TRBD2 (5 bases). This CDR3 region has 16 residues. V was cut by 4 bases and J by 2 bases, with 18 bases left in between. CDR1 is SGHRS, CDR2 YFSETQ, per germline. The CDR3 region has the DNA TGCGCCAGCAGCCCCCGGGCAGGAGGCTTACAAGAGACCCAGTACTTC. Its translation: CASSPRAGGLQETQYF. Using reference TRBV5-1 and TRBJ2-5 for the parts outside the CDR3, the full variable domain is KAGVTQTPRYLIKTRGQQVTLSCSPISGHRSVSWYQQTPGQGLQFLFEYFSETQRNKGNFPGRFSGRQFSNSRSEMNVSTLELGDSALYLCASSPRAGGLQETQYFGPGTRLLVL.

The gene calls are TRBV5-8 and TRBJ2-2; TRBD1 aligns across 7 bases. Germline V gene sequence: CDR1 SGHTS, CDR2 YDEGEE. The CDR3 is made up of 15 amino acids. After removal of 5 bases from V and 6 bases from J, the junction contained 10 bases not matched to a gene. This CDR3 is CASRRGGGGPGELFF. In DNA form, the CDR3 reads TGTGCCAGCAGGAGAGGGGGCGGCGGGCCCGGGGAGCTGTTTTTT.

The chain combines TRBV6-6 with TRBJ2-1; 7 bases agree with TRBD1. Losses at the gene ends were 0 bases for V and 13 bases for J; bases not matched to a gene: 6. Germline V gives CDR1 MNHNY, CDR2 SVGAGI (reference sequence). The CDR3 covers 13 residues. Written as DNA, the CDR3 is TGTGCCAGCAGTTACTCTAGGGACAGAGCACAGTTCTTC. This translates into CASSYSRDRAQFF.